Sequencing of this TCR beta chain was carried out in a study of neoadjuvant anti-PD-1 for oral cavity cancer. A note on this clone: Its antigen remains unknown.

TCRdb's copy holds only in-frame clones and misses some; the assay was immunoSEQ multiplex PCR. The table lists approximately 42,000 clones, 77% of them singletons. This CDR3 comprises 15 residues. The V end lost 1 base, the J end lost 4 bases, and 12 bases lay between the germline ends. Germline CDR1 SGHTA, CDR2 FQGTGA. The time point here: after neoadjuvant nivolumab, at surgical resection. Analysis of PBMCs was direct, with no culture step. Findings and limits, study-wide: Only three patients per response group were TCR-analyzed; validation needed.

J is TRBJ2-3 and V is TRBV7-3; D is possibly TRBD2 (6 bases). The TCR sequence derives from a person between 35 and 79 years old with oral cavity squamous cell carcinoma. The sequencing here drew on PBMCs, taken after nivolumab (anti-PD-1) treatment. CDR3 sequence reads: CASSLRLDLSDTQYF. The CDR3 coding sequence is TGTGCCAGCAGCTTAAGACTAGACCTCTCAGATACGCAGTATTTT.